This is a list of T cell receptor beta chains from one sample in a study of shared clonotypes between healthy human individuals. Sequencing used immunoSEQ multiplex PCR; TCRdb keeps in-frame clones, though not all of them. The sample records fewer than 2.5 million clones, approximately 93% being singletons. Input material: naive CD4+ T cells from PBMCs. The receptors come from a man younger than 30 in good health. Some clones in this sample may be carry-over from other donors' samples. CDR3s include the opening cysteine and the closing phenylalanine or tryptophan. A D gene is named only where the DNA matches it firmly. Size is omitted from some rows. Given values are once, few, many or a class for expanded clones.

d_call	v_call	clone_size	j_call	cdr3_nt	cdr3_aa
-	TRBV2	-	TRBJ1-5	TGTGCCAGCAAGAAAGATAGCAATCAGCCCCAGCATTTT	CASKKDSNQPQHF
TRBD1	TRBV7-9	-	TRBJ1-1	TGTGCCAGCAGCTTAGGGACACCGGGACAGACGAACACTGAAGCTTTCTTT	CASSLGTPGQTNTEAFF
TRBD2	TRBV19	once	TRBJ2-7	TGTGCCAGTAGTATAGCGCCGGGACTAGCAAACGAGCAGTACTTC	CASSIAPGLANEQYF
-	TRBV2	-	TRBJ2-2	TGTGCCAGCCTGATCACCGGGGAGCTGTTTTTT	CASLITGELFF
TRBD1	TRBV5-3	-	TRBJ2-7	TGTGCCAGAAGCCCGGGACAGGCCTTCTACGAGCAGTACTTC	CARSPGQAFYEQYF
TRBD1	TRBV7-9	-	TRBJ2-7	TGTGCCAGCAGCTTACAGGGGGTAAGCGAGCAGTACTTC	CASSLQGVSEQYF
TRBD1	TRBV27	-	TRBJ2-5	TGTGCCAGCCGGACAGGGCCCGAGACCCAGTACTTC	CASRTGPETQYF
-	TRBV2	-	TRBJ1-4	TGTGCCAGCAGCAACAGGGATTTGACTAATGAAAAACTGTTTTTT	CASSNRDLTNEKLFF
-	TRBV30	-	TRBJ1-3	TGTGCCTGGAGTAGGGGGGAAGGAAACACCATATATTTT	CAWSRGEGNTIYF
TRBD1	TRBV9	-	TRBJ1-1	TGTGCCAGCACTTGGGGGACAGAGAACACTGAAGCTTTCTTT	CASTWGTENTEAFF
TRBD2	TRBV7-8	-	TRBJ2-1	TGTGCCAGCAGCTTTCGGGGGGACGGTATAAATGAGCAGTTCTTC	CASSFRGDGINEQFF
-	TRBV6-5	once	TRBJ1-5	TGTGCCAGCAGTGTTCAGAGGGCTCAGCCCCAGCATTTT	CASSVQRAQPQHF
-	TRBV5-5	-	TRBJ1-2	TGTGCCAGCAGCTTGTTGCTGGGGGGCGGAAGGTCGAACGGCTATGGCTACACCTTC	CASSLLLGGGRSNGYGYTF
TRBD1	TRBV11-2	-	TRBJ2-5	TGTGCCAGCAGCCGTCAGGGGGCGGGCTTCTTTGAGACCCAGTACTTC	CASSRQGAGFFETQYF
-	TRBV5-1	-	TRBJ2-5	TGCGCCAGCAAACAACCGGGGCAAGAGACCCAGTACTTC	CASKQPGQETQYF
-	TRBV6-4	once	TRBJ1-1	TGTGCCAGCAGTGGTCATGGGGCAGACACTGAAGCTTTCTTT	CASSGHGADTEAFF
-	TRBV30	-	TRBJ2-1	TGTGCCTGGAGTACAGGGAGGGGAGGACAGTTCTTC	CAWSTGRGGQFF
-	TRBV5-1	-	TRBJ2-3	TGCGCCAGCAGCTTGGGGGGATGGGATACGCAGTATTTT	CASSLGGWDTQYF
-	TRBV5-1	-	TRBJ2-1	TGCGCCAGCAGCTTGGAATCTAGTGAGCAGTTCTTC	CASSLESSEQFF
TRBD1	TRBV9	-	TRBJ2-6	TGTGCCAGCAGCCCACGGACAGGGGTATACAACGTCCTGACTTTC	CASSPRTGVYNVLTF
-	TRBV18	-	TRBJ1-5	TGTGCCAGCTCACCAAGTAGGGGGGCGGGCAATCAGCCCCAGCATTTT	CASSPSRGAGNQPQHF
-	TRBV7-9	once	TRBJ2-7	TGTGCCAGCAGCTTAAGACGGGGACCCTACGAGCAGTACTTC	CASSLRRGPYEQYF
-	TRBV7-2	-	TRBJ1-1	TGTGCCAGCAGCTTACGGGTCGCCGTGGCAGGAAACACTGAAGCTTTCTTT	CASSLRVAVAGNTEAFF
TRBD1	TRBV7-8	-	TRBJ1-2	TGTGCCAGCACCCCGGGACAGGGTTTTAATGGCTACACCTTC	CASTPGQGFNGYTF
TRBD2	TRBV6-6	-	TRBJ2-1	TGTGCCAGCACCGAAGGACTAGCGGAAAATGAGCAGTTCTTC	CASTEGLAENEQFF
TRBD1	TRBV9	once	TRBJ2-1	TGTGCCAGCAGCCAAGACAGGGATACCTACAATGAGCAGTTCTTC	CASSQDRDTYNEQFF
-	TRBV7-3	-	TRBJ2-1	TGTGCCAGCAGCCCGCCCGGCGGGCGGGAGCAGTTCTTC	CASSPPGGREQFF
TRBD2	TRBV6-1	-	TRBJ2-7	TGTGCCAGCAGTGGGGGACTAGCGGGAGGGAAGTACGAGCAGTACTTC	CASSGGLAGGKYEQYF
-	TRBV9	-	TRBJ2-3	TGTGCCAGCAGCGCCGTGGCGGGCACAGATACGCAGTATTTT	CASSAVAGTDTQYF
TRBD1	TRBV4-1	-	TRBJ2-3	TGCGCCAGCAGCCAAGATCCGCGACAGGGGGGGAATACAGATACGCAGTATTTT	CASSQDPRQGGNTDTQYF
-	TRBV5-1	-	TRBJ1-1	TGCGCCAGCAGCTTGGCCGGAGGAATGAACACTGAAGCTTTCTTT	CASSLAGGMNTEAFF
-	TRBV5-5	-	TRBJ2-1	TGTGCCAGCAGCCTACGACAGGCTCCTTACAATGAGCAGTTCTTC	CASSLRQAPYNEQFF
TRBD1	TRBV7-2	-	TRBJ1-1	TGTGCCAGCAGCCCGGACAGGTATAACACTGAAGCTTTCTTT	CASSPDRYNTEAFF
-	TRBV6-6	-	TRBJ2-7	TGTGCCAGCAGTTCAACAGGGATCGAGCAGTACTTC	CASSSTGIEQYF
-	TRBV9	-	TRBJ2-5	TGTGCCAGCAGCTTTCGATCGGGGGAGACCCAGTACTTC	CASSFRSGETQYF
TRBD1	TRBV9	-	TRBJ1-2	TGTGCCAGCAGCGCTCGGACAGGCCGGTCCGCCACCTATGGCTACACCTTC	CASSARTGRSATYGYTF
-	TRBV28	-	TRBJ2-5	TGTGCCAGCAGTTTGTACAGGGTCCAAGAGACCCAGTACTTC	CASSLYRVQETQYF
-	TRBV7-9	-	TRBJ2-3	TGTGCCAGCAGCTTAGGGGATACCACAGATACGCAGTATTTT	CASSLGDTTDTQYF
-	TRBV6-5	once	TRBJ2-5	TGTGCCAGCAGTCGGACAATTCAAGAGACCCAGTACTTC	CASSRTIQETQYF
-	TRBV19	-	TRBJ2-2	TGTGCCAGTAGTATACCAGCCATGAACACCGGGGAGCTGTTTTTT	CASSIPAMNTGELFF
-	TRBV9	-	TRBJ1-5	TGTGCCAGCAGCGTAGCGCCAGATCAGCCCCAGCATTTT	CASSVAPDQPQHF
-	TRBV5-8	-	TRBJ1-5	TGTGCCAGCAGCTTCGGGCGGATTCGCAATCAGCCCCAGCATTTT	CASSFGRIRNQPQHF
-	TRBV4-3	-	TRBJ2-7	TGCGCCAGCAGCCAAGGGGATCTCTACGAGCAGTACTTC	CASSQGDLYEQYF
-	TRBV5-1	-	TRBJ2-1	TGCGCCAGCAGCTTGGTTGCTGGGGGTAACGGTGAGCAGTTCTTC	CASSLVAGGNGEQFF
-	TRBV29-1	-	TRBJ2-1	TGCAGCTCGGCAACGTCTAATGAGCAGTTCTTC	CSSATSNEQFF
-	TRBV7-2	-	TRBJ2-3	TGTGCCAGCAGCTTGCAAGGGGGAGGGACGGCAGATACGCAGTATTTT	CASSLQGGGTADTQYF
TRBD1	TRBV2	-	TRBJ2-2	TGTGCCAGCACCTCCGACAGGGTGGGGGAGCTGTTTTTT	CASTSDRVGELFF
-	TRBV6-1	-	TRBJ1-2	TGTGCCAGCAGAGTGACCTCGAGTAACTATGGCTACACCTTC	CASRVTSSNYGYTF